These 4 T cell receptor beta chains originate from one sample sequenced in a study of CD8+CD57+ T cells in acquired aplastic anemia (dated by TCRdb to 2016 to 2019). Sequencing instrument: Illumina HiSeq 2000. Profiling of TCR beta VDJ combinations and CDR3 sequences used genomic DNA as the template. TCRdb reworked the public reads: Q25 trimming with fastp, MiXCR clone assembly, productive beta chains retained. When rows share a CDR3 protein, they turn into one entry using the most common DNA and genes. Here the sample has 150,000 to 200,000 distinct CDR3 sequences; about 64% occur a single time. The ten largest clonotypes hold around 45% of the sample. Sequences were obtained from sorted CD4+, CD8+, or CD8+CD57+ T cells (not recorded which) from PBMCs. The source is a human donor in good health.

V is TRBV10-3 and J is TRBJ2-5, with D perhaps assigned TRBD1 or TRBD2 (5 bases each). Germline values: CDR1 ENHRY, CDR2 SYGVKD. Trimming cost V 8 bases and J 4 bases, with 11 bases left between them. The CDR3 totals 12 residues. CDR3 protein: CAIAGSGETQYF. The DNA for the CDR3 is TGTGCCATCGCAGGGAGTGGAGAGACCCAGTACTTC.

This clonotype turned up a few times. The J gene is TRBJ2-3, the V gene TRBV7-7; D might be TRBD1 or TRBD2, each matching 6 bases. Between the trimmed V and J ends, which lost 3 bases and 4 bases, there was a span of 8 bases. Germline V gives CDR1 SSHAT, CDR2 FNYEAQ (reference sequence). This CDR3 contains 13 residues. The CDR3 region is CASSLGGADTQYF. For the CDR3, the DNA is TGTGCCAGCAGCTTGGGGGGCGCAGATACGCAGTATTTT.

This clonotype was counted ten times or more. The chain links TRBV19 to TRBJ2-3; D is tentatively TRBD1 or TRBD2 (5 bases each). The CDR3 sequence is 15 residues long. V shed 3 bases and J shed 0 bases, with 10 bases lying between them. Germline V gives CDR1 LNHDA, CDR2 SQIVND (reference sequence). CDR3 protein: CASSIRGASTDTQYF. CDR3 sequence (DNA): TGTGCCAGTAGTATTCGAGGGGCTAGCACAGATACGCAGTATTTT.

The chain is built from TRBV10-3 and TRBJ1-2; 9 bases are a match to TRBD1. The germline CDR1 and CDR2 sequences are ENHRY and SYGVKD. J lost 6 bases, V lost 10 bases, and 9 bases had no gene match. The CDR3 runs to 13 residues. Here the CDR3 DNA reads TGTGCCAGCAGGCGGGGACAGGGAAATGGCTACACCTTC. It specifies CASRRGQGNGYTF.